These 12 T cell receptor beta chains share one sample of origin, sequenced in a study of blood T cell repertoires in COVID-19 (dated by TCRdb to about 2020). The library was produced with the immunoSEQ multiplex PCR assay. Held by TCRdb, this immuneACCESS table contains in-frame sequences only and omits some clones. Under half of the omission traces to an unresolved V gene where checked; the cause of the rest is unknown. Here the sample has about 89,000 clones; 75% to 90% occur a single time. The ten top clones hold 1.2% of the sample. Input material: peripheral blood. Source of these receptors: a man older than 75 with active or convalescent COVID-19.

The chain links TRBV28 to TRBJ2-7; 11 nucleotides align to TRBD2. The junction had 5 bases not matched to a gene; V was cut back by 10 bases and J by 3 bases. The CDR3 runs 13 residues. Germline assignment: CDR1 MDHEN and CDR2 SYDVKM. CDR3 region: CATLTSGNYEQYF. The CDR3 DNA follows: TGTGCCACCTTGACTAGCGGGAACTACGAGCAGTACTTC.

The rearrangement links TRBV5-1 to TRBJ2-7; 10 bases align to TRBD1. V lost 4 bases and J lost 7; bases outside the gene matches: 17. The CDR3 spans 17 residues. Germline V gene sequence: CDR1 SGHRS, CDR2 YFSETQ. The CDR3 loop is CASSKSRDRGGVGEQYF. Here the CDR3 DNA reads TGCGCCAGCAGCAAGTCCCGGGACAGGGGAGGGGTTGGTGAGCAGTACTTC.

V gene TRBV28 combines with J gene TRBJ1-1; no clear D. Trimming shortened V by 5 bases and J by 3 bases, and 10 bases separated the two germline ends. The CDR3 consists of 13 residues. Germline V gene data show CDR1 as MDHEN and CDR2 as SYDVKM. The CDR3 DNA is TGTGCCAGCAGTCCGAGGGTGGACACTGAAGCTTTCTTT. It encodes CASSPRVDTEAFF.

DNA of the CDR3: TGTGCCAGTAGTCCCCAACCGACTAGCGGGATTGATGAGCAGTTCTTC. It translates to CASSPQPTSGIDEQFF. The rearrangement links TRBV19 to TRBJ2-1; 11 bases line up with TRBD2. CDR1 is LNHDA and CDR2 is SQIVND in the germline V gene (reference sequence). V was pared by 5 bases and J by 8 bases, with 11 bases of the junction left unmatched. There are 16 residues in the CDR3.

V gene TRBV27 combines with J gene TRBJ2-2; 9 bases match TRBD1. The ends lost 7 bases at V and 5 bases at J; junction bases unmatched: 8. From germline, CDR1 is MNHEY and CDR2 SMNVEV (reference sequence). The CDR3 has 15 amino acids. CDR3 amino acids: CASKLRQGGTGELFF. In nucleotides, the CDR3 is TGTGCCAGCAAACTTAGACAGGGGGGGACCGGGGAGCTGTTTTTT.

Only a few counts were recorded for this clone. The V gene is TRBV20-1, the J gene TRBJ2-2; D not resolved. The CDR3 is 16 residues long. Germline values: CDR1 DFQATT, CDR2 SNEGSKA (reference sequence). V was cut by 3 bases and J by 0 bases, with 14 bases left in between. The CDR3 sequence: CSASMGPIANTGELFF. CDR3 bases: TGCAGTGCTAGTATGGGCCCCATAGCGAACACCGGGGAGCTGTTTTTT.

This clone was picked up many times. The gene calls are TRBV7-9 and TRBJ1-3; D remains ambiguous. V was trimmed by 5 bases and J by 3 bases, leaving 14 bases between them. The V gene's germline CDR1 is SEHNR and CDR2 FQNEAQ (reference sequence). This CDR3 is 15 amino acids long. CDR3 sequence reads: CASSPKLRIGNTIYF. The CDR3 DNA follows: TGTGCCAGCAGCCCAAAATTGCGCATTGGAAACACCATATATTTT.

The rearrangement joins TRBV19 to TRBJ1-1; D remains unclear. The CDR3 covers 13 residues. Deletions cut 4 bases from V and 0 bases from J, with 6 bases between. Germline loops: CDR1 LNHDA, CDR2 SQIVND (reference sequence). The CDR3 DNA reads as TGTGCCAGTAGTACCACAGTGAACACTGAAGCTTTCTTT. This sequence encodes CASSTTVNTEAFF.

The genes are TRBV30 and TRBJ2-1, with TRBD2 matching 13 bases. Trimming at V came to 2 bases and at J to 8 bases, leaving 12 bases not matched to a gene. Germline values: CDR1 GTSNPN, CDR2 SVGIG (reference sequence). The CDR3 consists of 17 residues. The CDR3 bases are TGTGCCTGGAGTCATACACGGACTAGCGGGAGTTTCTATGAGCAGTTCTTC. Residues: CAWSHTRTSGSFYEQFF. The full variable domain, with the rest looked up from reference TRBV30 and TRBJ2-1, is SQTIHQWPATLVQPVGSPLSLECTVEGTSNPNLYWYRQAAGRGLQLLFYSVGIGQISSEVPQNLSASRPQDRQFILSSKKLLLSDSGFYLCAWSHTRTSGSFYEQFFGPGTRLTVL.

The chain recombines TRBV2 with TRBJ1-1; TRBD1 might be the D (6 bases). Between the trimmed V and J ends, which lost 4 bases and 1 base, there was a span of 10 bases. The CDR3 extends over 14 amino acids. Germline loops: CDR1 SNHLY, CDR2 FYNNEI. CDR3 in DNA: TGTGCCAGCAGTGGTGACAGGACGAACACTGAAGCTTTCTTT. Amino acids: CASSGDRTNTEAFF. The full variable domain, its missing parts supplied by reference TRBV2 and TRBJ1-1, is EPEVTQTPSHQVTQMGQEVILRCVPISNHLYFYWYRQILGQKVEFLVSFYNNEISEKSEIFDDQFSVERPDGSNFTLKIRSTKLEDSAMYFCASSGDRTNTEAFFGQGTRLTVV.

The chain joins TRBV6-5 to TRBJ1-1; D is possibly TRBD1 (5 bases). Trimming removed 6 bases at V and 4 bases at J, with 15 bases between. The V gene's germline CDR1 is MNHEY and CDR2 SVGAGI. The CDR3 sequence is 14 residues long. The CDR3 here is CASSLRVYGTEAFF. CDR3 nucleotide sequence: TGTGCCAGCAGCCTCAGGGTATACGGCACTGAAGCTTTCTTT.

In its sample, this clone was seen a few times. The chain employs TRBV10-2 and TRBJ2-1, with 10 positions matching TRBD2. The J segment lost 5 bases and the V segment lost 7 bases, leaving 5 bases of the junction unmatched. Per germline, CDR1 WSHSY and CDR2 SAAADI. This CDR3 comprises 14 residues. This chain's CDR3 is CASIRAGGNNEQFF. The CDR3, as DNA: TGCGCCAGCATTCGAGCGGGAGGGAACAATGAGCAGTTCTTC.